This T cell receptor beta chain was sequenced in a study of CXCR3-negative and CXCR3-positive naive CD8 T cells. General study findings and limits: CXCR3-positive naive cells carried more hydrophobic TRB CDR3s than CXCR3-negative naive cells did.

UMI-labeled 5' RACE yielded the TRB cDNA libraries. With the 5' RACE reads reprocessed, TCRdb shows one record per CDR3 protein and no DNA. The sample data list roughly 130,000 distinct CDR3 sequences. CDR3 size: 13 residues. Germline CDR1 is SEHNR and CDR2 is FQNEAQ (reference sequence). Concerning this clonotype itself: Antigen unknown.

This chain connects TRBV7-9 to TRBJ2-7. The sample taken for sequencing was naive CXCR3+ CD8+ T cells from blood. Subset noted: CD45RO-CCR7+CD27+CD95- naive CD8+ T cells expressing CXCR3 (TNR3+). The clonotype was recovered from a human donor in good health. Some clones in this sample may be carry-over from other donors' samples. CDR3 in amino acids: CASSFDDNSEQYF.